This TCR beta chain was observed in a study of blood T cell repertoires in COVID-19. Overall study: Samples taken during acute and convalescent COVID-19 were collected in the United States, Italy and Spain. PBMCs, B-cell-depleted T cells, or T cells provided the cDNA or gDNA that made up the material.

This CDR3 comprises 16 residues. The junction had 7 bases not matched to a gene; V was cut back by 1 base and J by 4 bases. The germline gives CDR1 SEHNR, CDR2 FQNEAQ (reference sequence). As handled by the study authors: Amplification of reference gene primers provided the estimated nucleated cell counts. Data came from immunoSEQ multiplex PCR; TCRdb stores just in-frame clones and leaves some out. V, J and clone size are taken as reported in that table, and D and trimming were inferred from the DNA itself. The sample holds over 400,000 clones, just over 85% seen once. The sequence was collected from a woman in her 30s with active or convalescent COVID-19. The sequencing sample was made of peripheral blood. The rearrangement joins TRBV7-9 to TRBJ1-3, with 7 bases that match TRBD1. The CDR3 protein is CASSLEGGGWGNTIYF. DNA for the CDR3: TGTGCCAGCAGCTTAGAAGGAGGGGGCTGGGGAAACACCATATATTTT.